This paragraph covers one T cell receptor beta chain sequence. Germline loops: CDR1 SGHRS, CDR2 YFSETQ. Unmatched junction bases numbered 12, after V lost 4 bases and J lost 2 bases. The CDR3 is 16 amino acids. As processed by the authors: Using reference gene primer amplification, nucleated cell counts were estimated. Some clones are missing from TCRdb's copy, which holds only in-frame ones; the method was immunoSEQ multiplex PCR. V and J calls and clone size come straight from that table; D and trimming were deduced from the DNA. The data contain roughly 50,000 clones, 85% to 90% of them seen just once; the ten biggest clones take up roughly 10%. This entry belongs to a study of blood T cell repertoires in COVID-19. At the level of the study: Researchers got acute and convalescent COVID-19 samples from the United States, Italy and Spain. T cells, B-cell-depleted T cells, or PBMCs supplied cDNA or gDNA.

The chain combines TRBV5-1 with TRBJ2-7; 7 positions match TRBD1. The sequenced material came from peripheral blood. This receptor was taken from a human donor in a cohort sampled during active COVID-19. The CDR3 DNA follows: TGCGCCAGCAGCCCTTGGGCGGACAGGAATACCTACGAGCAGTACTTC. Translating gives CASSPWADRNTYEQYF.